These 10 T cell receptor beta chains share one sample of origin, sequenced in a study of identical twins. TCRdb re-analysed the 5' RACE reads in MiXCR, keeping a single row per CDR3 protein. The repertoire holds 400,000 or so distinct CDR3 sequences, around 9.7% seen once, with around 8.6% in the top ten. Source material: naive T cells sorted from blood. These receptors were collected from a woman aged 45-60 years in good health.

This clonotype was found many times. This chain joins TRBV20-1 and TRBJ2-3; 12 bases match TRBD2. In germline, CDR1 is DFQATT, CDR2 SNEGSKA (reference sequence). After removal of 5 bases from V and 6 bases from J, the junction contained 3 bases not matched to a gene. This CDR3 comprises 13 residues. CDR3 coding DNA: TGCAGTGCTTTCGGACTAGCGGGGGATACGCAGTATTTT. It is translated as CSAFGLAGDTQYF.

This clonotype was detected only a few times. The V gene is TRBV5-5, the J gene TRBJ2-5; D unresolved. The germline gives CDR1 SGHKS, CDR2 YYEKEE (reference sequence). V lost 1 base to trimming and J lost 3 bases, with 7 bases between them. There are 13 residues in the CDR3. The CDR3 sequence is CASSLWSKETQYF. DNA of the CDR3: TGTGCCAGCAGCTTGTGGTCCAAAGAGACCCAGTACTTC.

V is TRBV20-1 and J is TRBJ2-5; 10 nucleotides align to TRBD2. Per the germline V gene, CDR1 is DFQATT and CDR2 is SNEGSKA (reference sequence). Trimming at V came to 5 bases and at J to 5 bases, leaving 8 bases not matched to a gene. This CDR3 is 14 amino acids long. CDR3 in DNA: TGCAGTGCTCCAGATCTAGCGGGAGCGGAGACCCAGTACTTC. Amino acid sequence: CSAPDLAGAETQYF.

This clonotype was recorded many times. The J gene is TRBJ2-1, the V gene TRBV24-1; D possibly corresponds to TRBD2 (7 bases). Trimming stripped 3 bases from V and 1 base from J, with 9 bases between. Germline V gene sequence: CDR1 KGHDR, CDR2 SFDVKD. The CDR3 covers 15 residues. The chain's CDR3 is CATSDRGGSYNEQFF. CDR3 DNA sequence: TGTGCCACCAGTGATAGGGGGGGTTCCTACAATGAGCAGTTCTTC.

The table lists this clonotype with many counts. The CDR3 region is CATLTRGYNEQFF. In DNA, the CDR3 is TGTGCCACCCTCACCCGAGGGTACAATGAGCAGTTCTTC. The chain carries TRBV27 and TRBJ2-1, with a possible D match to TRBD2 (5 bases). Looked up from germline, CDR1 is MNHEY and CDR2 is SMNVEV (reference sequence). There are 13 residues in the CDR3. Trimming took off 10 bases at V and 4 bases at J, with 14 bases between the two ends.

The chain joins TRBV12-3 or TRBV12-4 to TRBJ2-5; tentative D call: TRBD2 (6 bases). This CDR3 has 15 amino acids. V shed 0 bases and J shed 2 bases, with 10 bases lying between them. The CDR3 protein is CASSLAGAGQETQYF. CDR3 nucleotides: TGTGCCAGCAGTTTAGCCGGGGCGGGACAAGAGACCCAGTACTTC.

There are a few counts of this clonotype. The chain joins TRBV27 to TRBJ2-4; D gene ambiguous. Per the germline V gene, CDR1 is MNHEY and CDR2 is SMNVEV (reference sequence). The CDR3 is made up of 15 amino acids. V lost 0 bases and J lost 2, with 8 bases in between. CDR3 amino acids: CASSLSQYTKNIQYF. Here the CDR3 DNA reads TGTGCCAGCAGTTTATCGCAATACACCAAAAACATTCAGTACTTC.

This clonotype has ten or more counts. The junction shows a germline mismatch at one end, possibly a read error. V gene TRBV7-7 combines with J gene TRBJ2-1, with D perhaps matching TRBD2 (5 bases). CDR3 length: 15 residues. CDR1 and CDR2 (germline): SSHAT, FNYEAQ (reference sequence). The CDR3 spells CASSLSAERYNEQFF. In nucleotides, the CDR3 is TGTGCTAGCAGCTTATCGGCGGAGCGGTACAATGAGCAGTTCTTC.

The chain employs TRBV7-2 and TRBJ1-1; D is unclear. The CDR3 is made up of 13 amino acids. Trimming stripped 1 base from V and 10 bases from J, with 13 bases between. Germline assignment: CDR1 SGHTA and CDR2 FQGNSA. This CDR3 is CASSLVVGDRAFF. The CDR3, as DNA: TGTGCCAGCAGCTTAGTAGTCGGGGATAGAGCTTTCTTT.

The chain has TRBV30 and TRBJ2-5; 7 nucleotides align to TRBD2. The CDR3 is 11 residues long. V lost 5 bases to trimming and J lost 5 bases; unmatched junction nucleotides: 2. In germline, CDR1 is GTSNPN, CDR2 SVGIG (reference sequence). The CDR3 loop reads CAWYGGETQYF. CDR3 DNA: TGTGCCTGGTACGGGGGGGAGACCCAGTACTTC.